This T cell receptor beta chain was recovered during a study of CD8 T cells in Susac syndrome. Reverse transcription of roughly 0.45 to 1 ug RNA was performed with random hexamers. The amplification used immunoSEQ multiplex PCR on TCR beta CDR3; it spanned 54 Vbeta and 13 Jbeta. TCRdb reprocessed the immunoSEQ multiplex PCR reads with MiXCR, giving one entry per CDR3 protein. Of some 300,000 distinct CDR3 sequences listed, 65% to 90% are singletons. Trimming pared 6 bases from V and 3 bases from J, leaving 5 bases between. Germline V gene data show CDR1 as ENHRY and CDR2 as SYGVKD. This CDR3 contains 12 residues. The multiple sclerosis control group was made up of treatment-naive patients with stable or active relapsing-remitting disease. TEMRA cells were FACS-enriched, unlike CD8+ and CD4+ T cells, which were negatively isolated.

The chain joins TRBV10-3 to TRBJ2-2; D unclear. Sequencing was done on a sample of CD8+ T cells from PBMCs. The receptor was derived from a human donor with multiple sclerosis. The CDR3 protein is CAIRADTGELFF. CDR3 coding DNA: TGTGCCATCAGGGCGGACACCGGGGAGCTGTTTTTT.